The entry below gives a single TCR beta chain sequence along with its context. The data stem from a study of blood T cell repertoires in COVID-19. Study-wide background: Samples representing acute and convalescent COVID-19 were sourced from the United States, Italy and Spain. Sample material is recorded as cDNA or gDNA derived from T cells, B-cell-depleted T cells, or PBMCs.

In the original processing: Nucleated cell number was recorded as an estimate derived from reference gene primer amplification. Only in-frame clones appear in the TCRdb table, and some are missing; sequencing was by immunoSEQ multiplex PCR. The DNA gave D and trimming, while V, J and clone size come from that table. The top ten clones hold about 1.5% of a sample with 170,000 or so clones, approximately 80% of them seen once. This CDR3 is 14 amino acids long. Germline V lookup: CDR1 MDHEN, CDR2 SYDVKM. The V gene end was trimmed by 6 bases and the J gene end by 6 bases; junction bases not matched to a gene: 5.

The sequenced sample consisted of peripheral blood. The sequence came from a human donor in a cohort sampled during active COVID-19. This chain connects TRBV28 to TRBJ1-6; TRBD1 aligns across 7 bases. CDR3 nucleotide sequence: TGTGCCAGCAGCTCGACAGGGCCTAATTCACCCCTCCACTTT. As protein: CASSSTGPNSPLHF.